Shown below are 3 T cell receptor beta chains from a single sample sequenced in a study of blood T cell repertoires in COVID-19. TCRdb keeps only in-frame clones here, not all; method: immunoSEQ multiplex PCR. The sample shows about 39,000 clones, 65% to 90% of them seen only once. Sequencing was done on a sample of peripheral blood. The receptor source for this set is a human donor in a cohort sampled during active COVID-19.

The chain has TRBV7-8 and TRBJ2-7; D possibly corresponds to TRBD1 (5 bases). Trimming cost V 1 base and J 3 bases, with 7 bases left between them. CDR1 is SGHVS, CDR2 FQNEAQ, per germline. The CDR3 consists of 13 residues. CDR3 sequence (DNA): TGTGCCAGCAGCTTAGGTGACAGCTACGAGCAGTACTTC. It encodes CASSLGDSYEQYF.

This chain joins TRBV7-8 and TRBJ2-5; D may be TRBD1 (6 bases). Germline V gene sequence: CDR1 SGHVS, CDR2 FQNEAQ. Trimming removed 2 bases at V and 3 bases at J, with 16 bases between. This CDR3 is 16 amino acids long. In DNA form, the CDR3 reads TGTGCCAGCAGCTTAAAAAGACAGGTTCGGGAAGAGACCCAGTACTTC. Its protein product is CASSLKRQVREETQYF.

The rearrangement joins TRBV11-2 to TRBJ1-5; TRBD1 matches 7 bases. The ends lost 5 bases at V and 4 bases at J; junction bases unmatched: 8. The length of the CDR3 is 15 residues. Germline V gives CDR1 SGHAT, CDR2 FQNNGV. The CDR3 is CASSRGQHVNQPQHF. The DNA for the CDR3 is TGTGCCAGCAGCCGGGGACAGCATGTTAATCAGCCCCAGCATTTT.